The 12 T cell receptor beta chains below were found in one sample sequenced in a study of T-cell reconstitution after alpha-beta-depleted transplantation in children. Unique molecular identifiers featured in how the TCRbeta library was prepared. From the PCR reads, TCRdb called clonotypes with MiXCR, one entry per CDR3 protein. The data show some 550,000 distinct CDR3 sequences, with 15% to 20% seen just once and around 3.3% held by the top ten. The sequencing here drew on PBMCs from the stem cell graft donor, taken from the stem cell graft. The receptors derive from a human donor who donated a stem cell graft to a child with acute lymphoblastic leukemia.

The sample holds a few counts of this clonotype. The chain has TRBV12-3 or TRBV12-4 and TRBJ2-5, with D perhaps TRBD2 (6 bases). The CDR3 extends over 13 amino acids. V was pared by 4 bases and J by 9 bases, with 15 bases between. The CDR3 DNA reads as TGTGCCAGCAGTTCCGCGGGGCGGCCGGCCCAGTACTTC. Translated, it gives CASSSAGRPAQYF.

There are a few counts of this clonotype. The chain's CDR3 is CASSLEVGANTEAFF. CDR3 coding DNA: TGTGCCAGCAGCTTAGAAGTCGGAGCAAACACTGAAGCTTTCTTT. This sequence joins TRBV7-9 and TRBJ1-1; D is unclear. V lost 1 base to trimming and J lost 2 bases, with 11 bases between them. CDR3 length: 15 residues. Germline CDR1 is SEHNR and CDR2 is FQNEAQ (reference sequence). Full variable domain (outside the CDR3, taken from reference TRBV7-9 and TRBJ1-1): DTGVSQNPRHKITKRGQNVTFRCDPISEHNRLYWYRQTLGQGPEFLTYFQNEAQLEKSRLLSDRFSAERPKGSFSTLEIQRTEQGDSAMYLCASSLEVGANTEAFFGQGTRLTVV.

The table lists this clonotype with a few counts. The rearrangement joins TRBV10-1 to TRBJ2-7; D ambiguous. Germline values: CDR1 WNHNN, CDR2 SYGVQD (reference sequence). Trimming cost V 2 bases and J 0 bases, with 5 bases left between them. The CDR3 covers 13 residues. The CDR3 sequence: CASSETNSYEQYF. The CDR3 DNA reads TGCGCCAGCAGTGAGACTAACTCCTACGAGCAGTACTTC.

The V and J genes are TRBV19 and TRBJ1-1; D unresolved. V lost 9 bases and J 6 bases, leaving 11 bases between the germline ends. CDR1 LNHDA and CDR2 SQIVND come from the germline V gene (reference sequence). CDR3 length: 11 amino acids. CDR3 sequence (DNA): TGTGCCAGCCTACGATGGTCTGAAGCTTTCTTT. Translated, it gives CASLRWSEAFF.

This clonotype appeared many times. The chain recombines TRBV7-8 with TRBJ2-5; 8 bases match TRBD1. CDR1 and CDR2 from the germline V gene are SGHVS and FQNEAQ. The J segment lost 2 bases and the V segment lost 5 bases, leaving 4 bases of the junction unmatched. There are 14 residues in the CDR3. The DNA of the CDR3 is TGTGCCAGCAGCGGACGGACAGGGCAAGAGACCCAGTACTTC. Protein: CASSGRTGQETQYF.

The chain combines TRBV12-3 or TRBV12-4 with TRBJ2-5; 11 bases agree with TRBD2. The V gene end was trimmed by 7 bases and the J gene end by 5 bases; junction bases not matched to a gene: 9. CDR3 size: 15 residues. The CDR3 reads CASNIRLAGWETQYF. CDR3 sequence (DNA): TGTGCCAGCAATATAAGACTAGCGGGGTGGGAGACCCAGTACTTC.

The chain carries TRBV7-8 and TRBJ1-2, with a tentative D call TRBD1 (5 bases). The CDR3 runs to 15 residues. V lost 1 base, J lost 5 bases, and 14 bases lay in between. Germline lookup yields CDR1 SGHVS and CDR2 FQNEAQ. CDR3: CASSLDPGNFYGYTF. CDR3 nucleotide sequence: TGTGCCAGCAGCTTAGATCCAGGGAACTTTTATGGCTACACCTTC.

The CDR3 nucleotides are TGCGCCAGCAGCTTCCGTGTGGCGGGAGTTAAAGAGACCCAGTACTTC. Residues: CASSFRVAGVKETQYF. The V gene is TRBV5-1, the J gene TRBJ2-5; TRBD2 agrees at 7 bases. The CDR3 extends over 16 amino acids. Unmatched junction bases numbered 10, after V lost 2 bases and J lost 3 bases. Germline assignment: CDR1 SGHRS and CDR2 YFSETQ.

The genes are TRBV5-6 and TRBJ2-3; the match to TRBD1 covers 9 bases. Unmatched junction bases numbered 12, after V lost 4 bases and J lost 6 bases. Germline values: CDR1 SGHDT, CDR2 YYEEEE. This CDR3 is built from 16 residues. CDR3 loop: CASSLLGQGASDTQYF. CDR3 sequence (DNA): TGTGCCAGCAGCCTCTTGGGACAGGGAGCGTCCGATACGCAGTATTTT.

The chain combines TRBV6-4 with TRBJ2-1, with D unclear. The CDR3 loop spans 14 amino acids. The ends were cut back, 6 bases at V and 0 bases at J, with 9 bases in the middle. CDR1 MRHNA and CDR2 SNTAGT come from the germline V gene. This CDR3 is CASSVAFSYNEQFF. The CDR3 nucleotides read TGTGCCAGCAGCGTGGCATTCTCCTACAATGAGCAGTTCTTC.

The chain couples TRBV5-5 to TRBJ1-2, with 8 bases that match TRBD1. V gave up 5 bases and J gave up 4 bases; unmatched junction bases: 4. The V gene's germline CDR1 is SGHKS and CDR2 YYEKEE (reference sequence). The CDR3 spans 13 residues. CDR3 sequence: CASRGQEPYGYTF. CDR3 nucleotide sequence: TGTGCCAGCAGGGGACAGGAGCCCTATGGCTACACCTTC.

The V and J genes are TRBV25-1 and TRBJ1-2, with D possibly being TRBD1 (6 bases). Between the trimmed V and J ends, which lost 4 bases and 2 bases, there was a span of 17 bases. Germline assignment: CDR1 MGHDK and CDR2 SYGVNS. The CDR3 loop spans 16 amino acids. The DNA of the CDR3 is TGTGCCAGCAGTGGTCTACAGGGTTTGGGGAACTATGGCTACACCTTC. As protein: CASSGLQGLGNYGYTF.